The clone carrying this TCR beta chain was counted once. Antigen specificity is unknown. Germline V gene lookup returns CDR1 GTSNPN and CDR2 SVGIG (reference sequence). The CDR3 totals 12 residues. With 1 base removed from V and 6 bases from J, the gap between germline ends came to 10 bases. The data were taken from a study of CD8 T cells in Susac syndrome. RNA, at about 0.45 to 1 ug, was reverse transcribed with random hexamers. Amplification of TCR beta CDR3 used immunoSEQ multiplex PCR across 54 Vbeta and 13 Jbeta. TCRdb independently ran MiXCR on the immunoSEQ multiplex PCR reads; one entry per CDR3 protein. Among around 200,000 distinct CDR3 sequences listed, around 94% were seen once. Peripheral blood CD8+ and CD4+ T cells were profiled by TCR beta sequencing. Notes on the study in general: The study conceded that relatively few individuals underwent its TCR sequencing and HLA analysis. Clonal expansion did not appear in Susac syndrome CD4+ T cell repertoires.

Material: CD4+ T cells from PBMCs. This clonotype originated in a human donor with Susac syndrome. The V and J genes are TRBV30 and TRBJ2-7, with unresolved D. As DNA, the CDR3 is TGTGCCTGGAGTGAGGCACCTCGCGAGCAGTACTTC. It codes for CAWSEAPREQYF.